The 31 T cell receptor beta chains below were found in one sample sequenced in a study of blood T cell repertoires in COVID-19. Using immunoSEQ multiplex PCR, the repertoire was profiled, and TCRdb retains in-frame clones only, with some absent. The profile shows some 200,000 clones, 90% of them singletons. The material sequenced was peripheral blood. The receptors come from a man aged 45 to 65 with acute or convalescent COVID-19.

V usage is TRBV5-1 and J usage is TRBJ2-1, with TRBD2 matching 12 bases. Germline CDR1 reads SGHRS; CDR2 reads YFSETQ. V was clipped by 4 bases and J by 7 bases; unmatched bases: 3. The CDR3 length is 14 residues. This CDR3 reads CASSTTSGGNEQFF. In DNA form, the CDR3 reads TGCGCCAGCAGCACTACTAGCGGGGGGAATGAGCAGTTCTTC.

The table lists this clone with a count of one. The chain combines TRBV13 with TRBJ2-5; D perhaps matches TRBD2 (6 bases). In germline, CDR1 is PRHDT, CDR2 FYEKMQ (reference sequence). The CDR3 runs to 13 residues. V lost 5 bases and J lost 6, with 13 bases in between. In DNA form, the CDR3 reads TGTGCCAGCAGCGCGGGACGGAAGAAGACCCAGTACTTC. It yields the protein CASSAGRKKTQYF.

J is TRBJ1-1 and V is TRBV6-6; D perhaps matches TRBD1 (5 bases). Trimming took 5 bases from V and 3 from J, leaving 10 bases between them. The CDR3 runs to 13 residues. CDR1 is MNHNY, CDR2 SVGAGI, per germline (reference sequence). In DNA, the CDR3 is TGTGCCAGCAGTCCTCAGGGTTACACTGAAGCTTTCTTT. Translation gives CASSPQGYTEAFF.

V usage is TRBV5-6 and J usage is TRBJ2-1, with TRBD1 matching over 8 bases. J was trimmed by 4 bases and V by 4 bases; bases with no gene match: 13. CDR3 length: 17 residues. Germline assignment: CDR1 SGHDT and CDR2 YYEEEE. The CDR3 spells CASSLISRRDRYNEQFF. CDR3 bases: TGTGCCAGCAGCCTTATTTCACGCCGGGACAGGTACAATGAGCAGTTCTTC.

The gene calls are TRBV4-1 and TRBJ2-7; D is uncertain. Germline V gene sequence: CDR1 MGHRA, CDR2 YSYEKL. CDR3 size: 15 residues. Trimming took off 5 bases at V and 2 bases at J, with 16 bases between the two ends. Written as DNA, the CDR3 is TGCGCCAGCAGCGCCCGCGTTGGAGCTGCCTACGAGCAGTACTTC. This translates into CASSARVGAAYEQYF.

The chain employs TRBV27 and TRBJ2-1; 8 bases line up with TRBD2. The junction had 6 bases not matched to a gene; V was cut back by 4 bases and J by 7 bases. The CDR3 runs 14 residues. Per the germline V gene, CDR1 is MNHEY and CDR2 is SMNVEV (reference sequence). The CDR3 DNA reads as TGTGCCAGCAGTTCGGGGGGGGTTAGGAATGAGCAGTTCTTC. Translated: CASSSGGVRNEQFF.

The chain carries TRBV4-3 and TRBJ2-3, with TRBD1 identical over 10 bases. Germline-derived CDR1 and CDR2 are LGHNA and YSLEER. The CDR3 is 16 amino acids. V lost 5 bases and J lost 5; bases outside the gene matches: 10. For the CDR3, the DNA is TGCGCCAGCAGCTTAGGGGGACAGGGGCTGGGAGATACGCAGTATTTT. As protein: CASSLGGQGLGDTQYF.

The chain employs TRBV15 and TRBJ2-3; D gene unclear. CDR3 size: 12 residues. The V end lost 1 base, the J end lost 5 bases, and 4 bases lay between the germline ends. Germline V gene data show CDR1 as LNHNV and CDR2 as YYDKDF (reference sequence). The CDR3 DNA is TGTGCCACCAGCAGAGTTATAGATACGCAGTATTTT. Protein: CATSRVIDTQYF.

The rearrangement uses TRBV28 and TRBJ1-1; D may be TRBD1 (6 bases). From germline, CDR1 is MDHEN and CDR2 SYDVKM. V shed 4 bases and J shed 6 bases, with 12 bases lying between them. The CDR3 extends over 13 amino acids. CDR3 DNA sequence: TGTGCCAGCAGTTCCGGACAGACCCCTGAAGCTTTCTTT. Translation: CASSSGQTPEAFF.

V gene TRBV28 combines with J gene TRBJ1-1; 7 nucleotides align to TRBD1. Germline V gene data show CDR1 as MDHEN and CDR2 as SYDVKM. V lost 2 bases, J lost 7 bases, and 1 base stayed unmatched. This CDR3 spans 12 amino acids. CDR3: CASSLQGGEAFF. The CDR3 DNA sequence: TGTGCCAGCAGTTTACAGGGGGGTGAAGCTTTCTTT.

This chain links TRBV19 with TRBJ1-2; 9 nucleotides agree with TRBD1. Germline assignment: CDR1 LNHDA and CDR2 SQIVND (reference sequence). Germline trimming cut 2 bases from V and 8 bases from J; bases unmatched to any gene: 9. This CDR3 comprises 15 residues. DNA of the CDR3: TGTGCCAGTAGTATATCCCGAGACAGGGGGAGCGGCTACACCTTC. Translation gives CASSISRDRGSGYTF.

The chain couples TRBV5-1 to TRBJ2-7, with TRBD2 as a possible D gene (6 bases). This CDR3 is 16 amino acids long. Germline-derived CDR1 and CDR2 are SGHRS and YFSETQ. Trimming took 2 bases from V and 0 from J, leaving 15 bases between them. This CDR3 reads CASSLASAASSYEQYF. The DNA for the CDR3 is TGCGCCAGCAGCTTAGCTAGCGCGGCTAGCTCCTACGAGCAGTACTTC.

The J gene is TRBJ1-5, the V gene TRBV19; TRBD1 is a possible D gene (6 bases). The CDR3 consists of 15 residues. Germline V gene data show CDR1 as LNHDA and CDR2 as SQIVND (reference sequence). V was clipped by 5 bases and J by 8 bases, with 19 bases between them. The CDR3 region has the DNA TGTGCCAGTAGTGACTACGGGGGGCTGATAGAGCCCCAGCATTTT. It translates to CASSDYGGLIEPQHF.

About this clone itself: Different DNA sequences within this sample yield the same CDR3. This chain connects TRBV4-2 to TRBJ2-6, with D unclear. Germline V lookup: CDR1 LGHNA, CDR2 YNFKEQ. There are 15 residues in the CDR3. The germline V and J ends were trimmed by 0 bases and 0 bases, with 3 bases remaining between them. The CDR3 region is CASSQDLSGANVLTF. As DNA, the CDR3 is TGTGCCAGCAGCCAAGACCTCTCTGGGGCCAACGTCCTGACTTTC.

This clone was seen more than once but under ten times. The chain joins TRBV4-3 to TRBJ2-1; D unresolved. Germline CDR1 is LGHNA and CDR2 is YSLEER. Trimming removed 4 bases from V and 0 bases from J, with 16 bases in between. CDR3 length: 17 residues. The CDR3: CASSPPPAASSYNEQFF. CDR3 DNA: TGCGCCAGCAGCCCCCCGCCCGCGGCTAGCTCCTACAATGAGCAGTTCTTC.

This chain links TRBV29-1 with TRBJ2-7; TRBD1 might be the D (6 bases). The germline V gene encodes CDR1 SQVTM and CDR2 ANQGSEA. V lost 6 bases, J lost 0 bases, and 24 bases lay in between. This CDR3 has 17 residues. The CDR3 coding sequence is TGCAGCGTCGCTAAGCCACAGGGCGGCCTCATCTCCTACGAGCAGTACTTC. Translation: CSVAKPQGGLISYEQYF.

V is TRBV16 and J is TRBJ1-2; D is unresolved. V lost 0 bases and J lost 7, with 9 bases in between. This CDR3 has 13 amino acids. The germline V gene encodes CDR1 KGHSY and CDR2 FQNENV. DNA for the CDR3: TGTGCCAGCAGCCAATCGGGAGCAGGTGGCTACACCTTC. Its translation is CASSQSGAGGYTF. The full variable domain, with the rest looked up from reference TRBV16 and TRBJ1-2, is GEEVAQTPKHLVRGEGQKAKLYCAPIKGHSYVFWYQQVLKNEFKFLISFQNENVFDETGMPKERFSAKCLPNSPCSLEIQATKLEDSAVYFCASSQSGAGGYTFGSGTRLTVV.

This clone has a count of ten or more. The V gene is TRBV24-1, the J gene TRBJ2-2; 7 nucleotides align to TRBD1. The CDR3 is 17 amino acids. After removal of 3 bases from V and 1 base from J, the junction contained 7 bases not matched to a gene. Germline V CDR1 and CDR2: KGHDR, SFDVKD. The DNA for the CDR3 is TGTGCCACCAGTGATCGGCAGTGGACAGGGAACACCGGGGAGCTGTTTTTT. Translating gives CATSDRQWTGNTGELFF.

The V call is TRBV4-1, the J call TRBJ1-2; D is perhaps TRBD1 (5 bases). Trimming left V 4 bases short and J 8 bases short, with 23 bases between. From germline, CDR1 is MGHRA and CDR2 YSYEKL. There are 16 residues in the CDR3. The CDR3, as DNA: TGCGCCAGCAGCCGTGGGCGGGACGGGAGCAGTAGAGGCTACACCTTC. Translating gives CASSRGRDGSSRGYTF.

This sequence joins TRBV5-1 and TRBJ2-1, with 7 positions matching TRBD2. CDR3 length: 16 amino acids. Germline CDR1 reads SGHRS; CDR2 reads YFSETQ. J was trimmed by 0 bases and V by 4 bases; bases with no gene match: 7. The CDR3 coding sequence is TGCGCCAGCAGCCGGGGGTCTAGCGGCTCCTACAATGAGCAGTTCTTC. Translated, it gives CASSRGSSGSYNEQFF.

V is TRBV28 and J is TRBJ1-5; D is perhaps TRBD1 (5 bases). Germline loops: CDR1 MDHEN, CDR2 SYDVKM. Trimming shortened V by 7 bases and J by 5 bases, and 21 bases separated the two germline ends. The CDR3 consists of 16 residues. The CDR3 sequence: CASITGGDASHQPQHF. The CDR3, as DNA: TGTGCCAGCATTACCGGGGGGGACGCTAGTCATCAGCCCCAGCATTTT.

This rearrangement joins TRBV5-1 to TRBJ2-2; D is undetermined. The V gene lost 1 base and the J gene lost 2 bases, with 6 bases spanning the gap. In germline, CDR1 is SGHRS, CDR2 YFSETQ. The CDR3 loop spans 14 amino acids. The CDR3 coding sequence is TGCGCCAGCAGCTTGTTAGCCAACACCGGGGAGCTGTTTTTT. Translating gives CASSLLANTGELFF.

The chain employs TRBV2 and TRBJ2-7, with D tentatively TRBD2 (5 bases). Trimming shortened V by 3 bases and J by 5 bases, and 8 bases separated the two germline ends. The CDR3 length is 12 residues. Per the germline V gene, CDR1 is SNHLY and CDR2 is FYNNEI. DNA of the CDR3: TGTGCCAGCAGTGAGGCGCGGGACGAGCAGTACTTC. It codes for CASSEARDEQYF. The full variable domain, with the rest looked up from reference TRBV2 and TRBJ2-7, is EPEVTQTPSHQVTQMGQEVILRCVPISNHLYFYWYRQILGQKVEFLVSFYNNEISEKSEIFDDQFSVERPDGSNFTLKIRSTKLEDSAMYFCASSEARDEQYFGPGTRLTVT.

This chain links TRBV19 with TRBJ1-5; no clear D gene. The germline CDR1 and CDR2 sequences are LNHDA and SQIVND (reference sequence). Between the trimmed V and J ends, which lost 2 bases and 6 bases, there was a span of 8 bases. The CDR3 covers 13 residues. The CDR3 DNA reads TGTGCCAGTAGTATACGAGTGAGTCAGCCCCAGCATTTT. Protein: CASSIRVSQPQHF.

The chain combines TRBV5-1 with TRBJ2-1; 12 bases are shared with TRBD2. CDR1 is SGHRS, CDR2 YFSETQ, per germline. The CDR3 has 18 amino acids. Germline trimming cut 9 bases from V and 2 bases from J; bases unmatched to any gene: 15. For the CDR3, the DNA is TGCGCCACAGCACTCCGGACTAGCGGGACGACTACCTACAATGAGCAGTTCTTC. Protein: CATALRTSGTTTYNEQFF.

The chain links TRBV2 to TRBJ2-7; D uncertain. This CDR3 spans 12 amino acids. Germline V gene sequence: CDR1 SNHLY, CDR2 FYNNEI. V was clipped by 2 bases and J by 3 bases, with 5 bases between them. DNA of the CDR3: TGTGCCAGCAGTGAACAAAACTACGAGCAGTACGTC. It yields the protein CASSEQNYEQYV.

The V gene is TRBV28, the J gene TRBJ2-3, with TRBD1 matching over 9 bases. Unmatched junction bases numbered 5, after V lost 6 bases and J lost 1 base. Germline V gene data show CDR1 as MDHEN and CDR2 as SYDVKM. This CDR3 region has 15 residues. CDR3 nucleotides: TGTGCCAGCAGGGGACAGGGAAGACGCACAGATACGCAGTATTTT. Its protein product is CASRGQGRRTDTQYF.

A single count supports this clone. This sequence joins TRBV19 and TRBJ2-1; a weak D match, TRBD1 (8 bases). CDR1 and CDR2 from the germline V gene are LNHDA and SQIVND (reference sequence). This CDR3 contains 17 residues. V lost 5 bases and J 1 base, leaving 18 bases between the germline ends. The CDR3 DNA reads as TGTGCCAGTAGTTACACACACAGGGGGGGGTCCTACAATGAGCAGTTCTTC. Translated: CASSYTHRGGSYNEQFF.

The rearrangement links TRBV6-5 to TRBJ1-3, with 8 bases fitting TRBD1. V was pared by 6 bases and J by 4 bases, with 8 bases of the junction left unmatched. CDR3 size: 15 residues. The germline V gene encodes CDR1 MNHEY and CDR2 SVGAGI. In DNA form, the CDR3 reads TGTGCCAGCAGCCCCCGGGGACAGGTCGGAAACACCATATATTTT. This gives the protein CASSPRGQVGNTIYF.

The sample holds one count of this clone. The V gene is TRBV28, the J gene TRBJ1-4, with D possibly being TRBD1 (5 bases). Germline V gene lookup returns CDR1 MDHEN and CDR2 SYDVKM. The CDR3 sequence is 14 residues long. V was shortened by 8 bases and J by 8 bases, with 18 bases between the two germline ends. CDR3 amino acids: CASAGPTAREKLFF. The CDR3, as DNA: TGTGCCAGCGCGGGACCGACCGCTCGCGAAAAACTGTTTTTT.

The CDR3 DNA follows: TGTGCCAGCAGTTCGACGGGTGGGGGGAAGCAGTTCTTC. It translates to CASSSTGGGKQFF. The V gene is TRBV6-6, the J gene TRBJ2-1; the D gene is possibly TRBD2 (6 bases). The CDR3 extends over 13 amino acids. Trimming left V 4 bases short and J 11 bases short, with 15 bases between. Germline V gene data show CDR1 as MNHNY and CDR2 as SVGAGI (reference sequence).